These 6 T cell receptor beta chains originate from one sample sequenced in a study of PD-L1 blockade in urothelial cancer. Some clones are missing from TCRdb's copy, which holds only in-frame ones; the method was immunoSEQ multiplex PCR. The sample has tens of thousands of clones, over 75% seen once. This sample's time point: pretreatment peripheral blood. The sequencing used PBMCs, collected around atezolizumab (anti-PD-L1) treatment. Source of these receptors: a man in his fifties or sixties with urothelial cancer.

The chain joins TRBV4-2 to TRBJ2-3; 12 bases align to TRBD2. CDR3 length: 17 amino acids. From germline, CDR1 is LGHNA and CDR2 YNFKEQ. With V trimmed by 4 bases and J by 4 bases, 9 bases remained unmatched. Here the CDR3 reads CASSRFPTSGGADTQYF. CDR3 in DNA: TGTGCCAGCAGCCGATTCCCGACTAGCGGGGGAGCAGATACGCAGTATTTT.

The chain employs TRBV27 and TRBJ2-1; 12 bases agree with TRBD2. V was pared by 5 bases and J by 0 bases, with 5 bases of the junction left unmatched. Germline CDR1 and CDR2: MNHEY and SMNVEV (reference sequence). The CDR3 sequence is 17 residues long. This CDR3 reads CASSLGTSGFSYNEQFF. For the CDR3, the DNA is TGTGCCAGCAGTCTCGGGACTAGCGGGTTCTCCTACAATGAGCAGTTCTTC.

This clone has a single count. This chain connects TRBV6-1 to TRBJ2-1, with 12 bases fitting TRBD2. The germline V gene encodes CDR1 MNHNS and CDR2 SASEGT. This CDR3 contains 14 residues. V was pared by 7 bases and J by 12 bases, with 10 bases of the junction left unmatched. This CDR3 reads CASKGASGRASQFF. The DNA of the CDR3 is TGTGCCAGCAAAGGGGCTAGCGGGAGGGCCTCGCAGTTCTTC.

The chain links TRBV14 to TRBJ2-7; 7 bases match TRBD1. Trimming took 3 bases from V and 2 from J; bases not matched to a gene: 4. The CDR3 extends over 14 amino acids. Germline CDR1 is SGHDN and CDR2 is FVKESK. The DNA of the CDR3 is TGTGCCAGCAGCCAGGAGACAGGGACCTACGAGCAGTACTTC. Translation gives CASSQETGTYEQYF.

The CDR3 nucleotides read TGCGCCAGCAGCCAAGGACAGTTGATTAATGAAAAACTGTTTTTT. Its translation is CASSQGQLINEKLFF. The V gene is TRBV4-1, the J gene TRBJ1-4; possible D gene TRBD1, 5 bases. V was clipped by 1 base and J by 4 bases, with 10 bases between them. CDR3 length: 15 amino acids. Germline V gives CDR1 MGHRA, CDR2 YSYEKL.

The DNA for the CDR3 is TGTGCCAGCAGCTTCAGGGGGACGAACACCGGGGAGCTGTTTTTT. It translates to CASSFRGTNTGELFF. The chain joins TRBV6-1 to TRBJ2-2, with 7 bases lining up with TRBD1. Losses at the gene ends were 6 bases for V and 0 bases for J; bases not matched to a gene: 4. From germline, CDR1 is MNHNS and CDR2 SASEGT. This CDR3 is 15 amino acids long.